These 24 T cell receptor beta chains came from one sample sequenced in a study of blood T cell repertoires in COVID-19. Profiled with immunoSEQ multiplex PCR; TCRdb holds only in-frame clones, not every one. The profile shows approximately 97,000 clones, about 88% of them singletons. Sequencing was carried out using peripheral blood. The receptors originated from a man aged 45-65 years with active or convalescent COVID-19.

This clone is medium-sized. The V and J genes are TRBV4-1 and TRBJ2-3; 7 bases line up with TRBD1. The CDR3 has 14 residues. With V trimmed by 4 bases and J by 6 bases, 7 bases remained unmatched. CDR1 MGHRA and CDR2 YSYEKL come from the germline V gene. The CDR3 region is CASSPGQGEDTQYF. DNA of the CDR3: TGCGCCAGCAGCCCGGGCCAGGGGGAGGATACGCAGTATTTT.

This sequence joins TRBV29-1 and TRBJ1-5, with a possible D match to TRBD1 (5 bases). CDR1 and CDR2 from the germline V gene are SQVTM and ANQGSEA. The CDR3 sequence is 14 residues long. Trimming took off 3 bases at V and 4 bases at J, with 13 bases between the two ends. Here the CDR3 reads CSVESGGPNQPQHF. CDR3 DNA sequence: TGCAGCGTTGAGAGCGGGGGACCGAATCAGCCCCAGCATTTT.

This clone came up once. The chain is built from TRBV28 and TRBJ2-7; TRBD1 aligns across 8 bases. CDR3 length equals 13 residues. Germline trimming cut 8 bases from V and 3 bases from J; bases unmatched to any gene: 6. In germline, CDR1 is MDHEN, CDR2 SYDVKM. The CDR3 region is CASGDRLHYEQYF. Written as DNA, the CDR3 is TGTGCCAGCGGGGACAGGCTCCACTACGAGCAGTACTTC.

This clone came up once. The V gene is TRBV5-1, the J gene TRBJ2-1, with D tentatively TRBD1 (5 bases). This CDR3 is built from 14 residues. In germline, CDR1 is SGHRS, CDR2 YFSETQ. Between the trimmed V and J ends, which lost 3 bases and 8 bases, there was a span of 15 bases. The CDR3 coding sequence is TGCGCCAGCAGCTCCCTCTTAGACAGCCATGAGCAGTTCTTC. This gives the protein CASSSLLDSHEQFF.

The chain joins TRBV7-9 to TRBJ2-5; TRBD1 might be the D (6 bases). From germline, CDR1 is SEHNR and CDR2 FQNEAQ (reference sequence). This CDR3 spans 15 amino acids. The germline V and J ends were trimmed by 0 bases and 5 bases, with 13 bases remaining between them. In nucleotides, the CDR3 is TGTGCCAGCAGCTTAGCGATGGGGGCTTGGGAGACCCAGTACTTC. It is translated as CASSLAMGAWETQYF.

This chain connects TRBV9 to TRBJ1-6, with 7 positions matching TRBD1. V was pared by 0 bases and J by 11 bases, with 8 bases of the junction left unmatched. Per the germline V gene, CDR1 is SGDLS and CDR2 is YYNGEE. The CDR3 is 15 residues long. The CDR3 DNA follows: TGTGCCAGCAGCGTAGAAGGCCAGGGGGTGACACCCCTCCACTTT. Translating it yields CASSVEGQGVTPLHF. The full variable domain, rest sourced from reference TRBV9 and TRBJ1-6, is DSGVTQTPKHLITATGQRVTLRCSPRSGDLSVYWYQQSLDQGLQFLIQYYNGEERAKGNILERFSAQQFPDLHSELNLSSLELGDSALYFCASSVEGQGVTPLHFGNGTRLTVT.

This clone came up a few times. The J gene is TRBJ2-3, the V gene TRBV30, with D perhaps TRBD2 (6 bases). The CDR3 extends over 16 amino acids. V was shortened by 1 base and J by 6 bases, with 20 bases between the two germline ends. The germline CDR1 and CDR2 sequences are GTSNPN and SVGIG (reference sequence). The CDR3 here is CAWSGDGEKGRDTQYF. The DNA of the CDR3 is TGTGCCTGGAGTGGGGATGGGGAAAAGGGGAGGGATACGCAGTATTTT. The full variable domain, its missing parts supplied by reference TRBV30 and TRBJ2-3, is SQTIHQWPATLVQPVGSPLSLECTVEGTSNPNLYWYRQAAGRGLQLLFYSVGIGQISSEVPQNLSASRPQDRQFILSSKKLLLSDSGFYLCAWSGDGEKGRDTQYFGPGTRLTVL.

This clone was observed once. The V gene is TRBV4-1, the J gene TRBJ2-4, with TRBD1 identical over 8 bases. Germline V CDR1 and CDR2: MGHRA, YSYEKL. The CDR3 runs to 16 residues. V was clipped by 3 bases and J by 1 base; unmatched bases: 5. The CDR3 reads CASSQTDREAKNIQYF. In DNA, the CDR3 is TGCGCCAGCAGCCAGACGGACAGGGAGGCCAAAAACATTCAGTACTTC.

The V call is TRBV19, the J call TRBJ1-6, with no clear D. The CDR3 is 12 residues long. Germline CDR1 LNHDA, CDR2 SQIVND (reference sequence). Trimming took 3 bases from V and 10 from J, leaving 7 bases between them. Here the CDR3 DNA reads TGTGCCAGTAGTATTTCCGGGTCACCCCTCCACTTT. It encodes CASSISGSPLHF.

CDR3 residues: CASSPAGGPNEQYV. The CDR3 nucleotides are TGTGCCAGCAGCCCGGCGGGGGGGCCAAACGAGCAGTACGTC. The chain couples TRBV3-1 (or the pseudogene TRBV3-2) to TRBJ2-7, with TRBD2 identical over 9 bases. J gave up 5 bases and V 4 bases, and 6 bases lay outside the gene matches. This CDR3 has 14 residues. Germline V gives CDR1 LGHDT, CDR2 YNNKEL (reference sequence).

In this sample, this clone turned up once. The rearrangement joins TRBV24-1 to TRBJ1-4; possibly TRBD1 for D (5 bases). Between the trimmed V and J ends, which lost 4 bases and 7 bases, there was a span of 15 bases. The CDR3 loop spans 15 amino acids. Looked up from germline, CDR1 is KGHDR and CDR2 is SFDVKD. The CDR3 DNA is TGTGCCACCAGTGACTCCGGGACTACGGGTGAAAAACTGTTTTTT. It specifies CATSDSGTTGEKLFF.

The V gene is TRBV27, the J gene TRBJ1-4, with D unclear. The germline gives CDR1 MNHEY, CDR2 SMNVEV (reference sequence). CDR3 size: 15 residues. Trimming cost V 7 bases and J 0 bases, with 12 bases left between them. CDR3 in amino acids: CASTVGLPTNEKLFF. The CDR3 region has the DNA TGTGCCAGCACAGTTGGACTCCCAACTAATGAAAAACTGTTTTTT. Full variable domain (missing parts from reference TRBV27 and TRBJ1-4): EAQVTQNPRYLITVTGKKLTVTCSQNMNHEYMSWYRQDPGLGLRQIYYSMNVEVTDKGDVPEGYKVSRKEKRNFPLILESPSPNQTSLYFCASTVGLPTNEKLFFGSGTQLSVL.

The genes are TRBV9 and TRBJ2-3; 9 bases map to TRBD1. Germline-derived CDR1 and CDR2 are SGDLS and YYNGEE. J lost 3 bases, V lost 2 bases, and 16 bases had no gene match. The CDR3 consists of 19 residues. The CDR3, as DNA: TGTGCCAGCAGCGTGGCTTTCCCTCCGGGGACAGGGCTTACAGATACGCAGTATTTT. It translates to CASSVAFPPGTGLTDTQYF.

On this clone: This specimen includes other DNA sequences encoding the same CDR3. CDR3 DNA sequence: TGTGCCAGCAGCCCAATCACCGGGGAGCTGTTTTTT. Protein sequence: CASSPITGELFF. V usage is TRBV12-3 or TRBV12-4 and J usage is TRBJ2-2; D is uncertain. The CDR3 runs to 12 residues. V was cut by 6 bases and J by 4 bases, with 6 bases left in between.

The chain uses TRBV12-3 or TRBV12-4 and TRBJ2-7; possibly TRBD1 for D (5 bases). Trimming stripped 1 base from V and 7 bases from J, with 11 bases between. The CDR3 has 13 amino acids. The CDR3, as DNA: TGTGCCAGCAGTTTAGACCCAGGGTGGGAGCAGTACGTC. Protein product: CASSLDPGWEQYV.

The CDR3 region has the DNA TGTGCCAGACCGGCTGGACAGATCTATGGCTACACCTTC. Amino acid sequence: CARPAGQIYGYTF. The chain recombines TRBV7-9 with TRBJ1-2, with D tentatively TRBD1 (6 bases). The germline V and J ends were trimmed by 9 bases and 4 bases, with 15 bases remaining between them. The CDR3 has 13 residues. CDR1 SEHNR and CDR2 FQNEAQ come from the germline V gene (reference sequence).

V usage is TRBV7-9 and J usage is TRBJ1-1; D remains ambiguous. Germline lookup yields CDR1 SEHNR and CDR2 FQNEAQ (reference sequence). The CDR3 is made up of 13 amino acids. Trimming stripped 1 base from V and 5 bases from J, with 8 bases between. CDR3 amino acids: CASSLVGETEAFF. The CDR3 DNA sequence: TGTGCCAGCAGCTTAGTGGGAGAGACTGAAGCTTTCTTT. The full variable domain, with the rest looked up from reference TRBV7-9 and TRBJ1-1, is DTGVSQNPRHKITKRGQNVTFRCDPISEHNRLYWYRQTLGQGPEFLTYFQNEAQLEKSRLLSDRFSAERPKGSFSTLEIQRTEQGDSAMYLCASSLVGETEAFFGQGTRLTVV.

The rearrangement joins TRBV19 to TRBJ2-5; perhaps TRBD2 as D (7 bases). CDR1 and CDR2 (germline): LNHDA, SQIVND (reference sequence). There are 13 residues in the CDR3. Trimming stripped 7 bases from V and 5 bases from J, with 14 bases between. CDR3 sequence: CASNRGAGETQYF. The CDR3 DNA reads as TGTGCCAGTAACCGGGGGGCTGGGGAGACCCAGTACTTC.

This sequence joins TRBV18 and TRBJ1-4; no reliable D call. The CDR3 runs 12 residues. Germline V lookup: CDR1 KGHSH, CDR2 LQKENI. The V gene lost 3 bases and the J gene lost 8 bases, with 7 bases spanning the gap. CDR3 nucleotides: TGTGCCAGCTCACCGGGAGGAGAAAAACTGTTTTTT. It is translated as CASSPGGEKLFF. Based on the CDR3 plus reference TRBV18 and TRBJ1-4, the full variable domain is NAGVMQNPRHLVRRRGQEARLRCSPMKGHSHVYWYRQLPEEGLKFMVYLQKENIIDESGMPKERFSAEFPKEGPSILRIQQVVRGDSAAYFCASSPGGEKLFFGSGTQLSVL.

The CDR3 is CAIPRGGRSGANVLTF. In nucleotides, the CDR3 is TGTGCCATTCCCCGGGGGGGCCGCTCTGGGGCCAACGTCCTGACTTTC. The V call is TRBV7-9, the J call TRBJ2-6; 8 nucleotides match TRBD2. V trimming: 10 bases; J trimming: 0 bases; junction bases outside the gene matches: 8. The V gene's germline CDR1 is SEHNR and CDR2 FQNEAQ (reference sequence). This CDR3 is built from 16 residues.

This sequence joins TRBV6-1 and TRBJ2-3; 10 nucleotides agree with TRBD1. The germline V gene has CDR1 MNHNS and CDR2 SASEGT. The CDR3 runs to 17 residues. V trimming: 1 base; J trimming: 4 bases; junction bases outside the gene matches: 8. The CDR3 here is CASSEGTWTGGSDTQYF. Here the CDR3 DNA reads TGTGCCAGCAGTGAAGGCACTTGGACAGGGGGTTCAGATACGCAGTATTTT.

V and J are TRBV5-8 and TRBJ1-4; D unclear. The ends were cut back, 3 bases at V and 10 bases at J, with 10 bases in the middle. The CDR3 length is 12 residues. Germline CDR1 and CDR2: SGHTS and YDEGEE. The CDR3 DNA reads TGTGCCAGCAGCTCAATCCCAGGAAAACTGTTTTTT. This codes for CASSSIPGKLFF.

The V and J genes are TRBV6-2 or TRBV6-3 and TRBJ1-6; unclear D gene. V lost 4 bases to trimming and J lost 8 bases, with 15 bases between them. The CDR3 loop spans 15 amino acids. Germline V gene lookup returns CDR1 MNHEY and CDR2 SVGEGT. CDR3 bases: TGTGCCAGCAGTTCAAGACATCGGTACGATTCACCCCTCCACTTT. It encodes CASSSRHRYDSPLHF.

The chain employs TRBV6-6 and TRBJ1-1; the D gene is possibly TRBD1 (6 bases). This CDR3 is built from 17 residues. V lost 5 bases and J 0 bases, leaving 19 bases between the germline ends. CDR1 MNHNY and CDR2 SVGAGI come from the germline V gene (reference sequence). The CDR3 reads CASSLSTGSGMNTEAFF. In DNA form, the CDR3 reads TGTGCCAGCAGTCTGTCTACAGGGTCGGGGATGAACACTGAAGCTTTCTTT.